Below, one T cell receptor beta chain is given with its context. Germline CDR1 is SGHVS and CDR2 is FNYEAQ. The ends were cut back, 5 bases at V and 4 bases at J, with 27 bases in the middle. This CDR3 region has 18 residues. This specimen comes from a study of control samples from healthy donors and cancer patients. TCRdb's table, derived via immunoSEQ multiplex PCR, lists solely in-frame clones and lacks some. The sample lists around 68,000 clones; approximately 83% were seen once. The sample taken for sequencing was blood. This receptor was taken from a man aged 55 to 70 in good health. The chain couples TRBV7-6 to TRBJ2-7; D is possibly TRBD2 (6 bases). In DNA, the CDR3 is TGTGCCAGCAGCCCAAACCCCCCGGCGGGGTCTAGAGGGTACGAGCAGTACTTC. This translates into CASSPNPPAGSRGYEQYF.